These 6 T cell receptor beta chains originate from one sample sequenced in a study of T cell clonotyping in hematopoietic cell transplantation. Clones were sequenced by immunoSEQ multiplex PCR, and TCRdb holds only the in-frame ones, with some missing. The top ten clones hold approximately 6.5% of a sample with 6,000 to 8,000 clones, roughly 91% of them seen once. Described time point: recipient sample about 28 days before transplant, after cytoreduction. The sequences come from peripheral blood mononuclear cells, collected before stem cell transplant. These receptors were taken from a man aged 60-69 years with acute myeloid leukemia. Some clones in this sample may be carry-over from other donors' samples.

The CDR3 DNA follows: TGTGCCAGCAGCTTTGGGGTATTGGCCGGGGAGCTGTTTTTT. It specifies CASSFGVLAGELFF. V usage is TRBV5-4 and J usage is TRBJ2-2, with D hard to call. The CDR3 length is 14 residues. Germline assignment: CDR1 SGHNT and CDR2 YYREEE (reference sequence). V lost 2 bases to trimming and J lost 6 bases, with 11 bases between them.

The rearrangement links TRBV6-1 to TRBJ1-5; 11 bases map to TRBD1. Germline values: CDR1 MNHNS, CDR2 SASEGT. The CDR3 consists of 17 residues. V lost 2 bases and J lost 2; bases outside the gene matches: 5. CDR3 DNA: TGTGCCAGCAGTGAAAGGGGACAGGGGGTCGGCAATCAGCCCCAGCATTTT. Protein: CASSERGQGVGNQPQHF.

This sequence joins TRBV11-2 and TRBJ2-3, with TRBD2 matching 10 bases. Unmatched junction bases numbered 10, after V lost 5 bases and J lost 2 bases. CDR1 is SGHAT, CDR2 FQNNGV, per germline. The CDR3 totals 17 residues. CDR3 sequence: CASSHQLAGMTTDTQYF. For the CDR3, the DNA is TGTGCCAGCAGCCACCAACTAGCGGGGATGACCACAGATACGCAGTATTTT.

This clone appeared a single time. This chain joins TRBV27 and TRBJ1-4; D gene uncertain. The CDR3 totals 14 residues. Germline CDR1 is MNHEY and CDR2 is SMNVEV (reference sequence). V was trimmed by 2 bases and J by 5 bases, leaving 9 bases between them. Written as DNA, the CDR3 is TGTGCCAGCAGTTTAACGTCAGGAAATGAAAAACTGTTTTTT. Its protein is CASSLTSGNEKLFF.

This clone was picked up one time. The V call is TRBV4-1, the J call TRBJ2-6, with D hard to call. The CDR3 is 15 amino acids. The ends were cut back, 0 bases at V and 0 bases at J, with 3 bases in the middle. CDR1 is MGHRA and CDR2 is YSYEKL in the germline V gene. CDR3: CASSQDYSGANVLTF. CDR3 DNA: TGCGCCAGCAGCCAAGATTACTCTGGGGCCAACGTCCTGACTTTC.

This chain links TRBV5-1 with TRBJ1-1; D remains ambiguous. The CDR3 has 14 residues. Germline assignment: CDR1 SGHRS and CDR2 YFSETQ. Trimming removed 4 bases from V and 3 bases from J, with 13 bases in between. The chain's CDR3 is CASSQPVGDTEAFF. The CDR3 nucleotides are TGCGCCAGCAGCCAGCCAGTTGGAGACACTGAAGCTTTCTTT.